A selection of T cell receptor beta chains follows, all from one sample in a study of shared clonotypes between healthy human individuals. Libraries were prepared by immunoSEQ multiplex PCR; TCRdb keeps only in-frame clonotypes and omits some of them. The data contain around 1 million clones, around three quarters of them seen just once; the ten biggest clones take up 1.5%. The material sequenced was memory CD4+ T cells sorted from blood. These receptors all come from a man aged 18 to 35 in good health. The CDR3 runs from the conserved cysteine through the conserved F or W. A D gene is named only where the DNA matches it firmly. Expanded clones get a size class; other rows say once, few or many, or leave the size out.

v_gene	len	abundance	j_gene	d_gene	CDR3nt	CDR3aa
TRBV20-1	10	NA	TRBJ2-1	NA	TGCAGTGCTATTGGACTAGAGCAGTTCTTC	CSAIGLEQFF
TRBV29-1	15	NA	TRBJ2-7	TRBD2	TGCAGCGTATCGGGACTAGCGGGAGGCTCCTACGAGCAGTACTTC	CSVSGLAGGSYEQYF
TRBV5-5	14	NA	TRBJ2-7	NA	TGTGCCAGCAGCTTGGCCGGACAGTCCTACGAGCAGTACTTC	CASSLAGQSYEQYF
TRBV4-3	14	NA	TRBJ1-2	NA	TGCGCCAGCAGCCAAGATGGGCAGGGTTCGGGCTACACCTTC	CASSQDGQGSGYTF
TRBV5-1	17	NA	TRBJ1-4	TRBD1	TGCGCCAGCACCCTCTTACCCGGGACAGGGGGCGGTGAAAAACTGTTTTTT	CASTLLPGTGGGEKLFF
TRBV7-9	14	few	TRBJ2-1	NA	TGTGCCAGCAGCTCCCAGGGTCCTAGCAATGAGCAGTTCTTC	CASSSQGPSNEQFF
TRBV6-4	14	NA	TRBJ2-3	NA	TGTGCCAGCAGTGACACAGGTGGCACAGATACGCAGTATTTT	CASSDTGGTDTQYF
TRBV10-3	21	NA	TRBJ2-4	TRBD2	TGTGCCATCAGTGAGTCTCGAGCGGGGGAATCCGATCGACAAGCCAAAAACATTCAGTACTTC	CAISESRAGESDRQAKNIQYF
TRBV5-6	15	NA	TRBJ1-6	NA	TGTGCCAGCAGCTTGGGTGGGACGGATAATTCACCCCTCCACTTT	CASSLGGTDNSPLHF
TRBV27	14	NA	TRBJ2-7	NA	TGTGCCAGCAGTCCCCGTGGGAGTAGCGGCGAGCAGTACTTC	CASSPRGSSGEQYF
TRBV12-5	12	NA	TRBJ2-2	NA	TGTACTTCTCAGGGGAACACCGGGGAGCTGTTTTTT	CTSQGNTGELFF
TRBV6-6	15	NA	TRBJ2-1	NA	TGTGCCAGCACCCCGGATCTACTGGGGGGCAATGAGCAGTTCTTC	CASTPDLLGGNEQFF
TRBV5-4	15	NA	TRBJ1-2	NA	TGTGCCAGCAGCCCCGGAGGAGCAGCTAACTATGGCTACACCTTC	CASSPGGAANYGYTF
TRBV11-2	11	NA	TRBJ2-7	NA	TGTGCCAGCAGCTCAGGAACCGAGCAGTACTTC	CASSSGTEQYF
TRBV30	15	few	TRBJ2-3	NA	TGTGCCTGGAACCTCATGGACGGAAGCACAGATACGCAGTATTTT	CAWNLMDGSTDTQYF
TRBV6-1	11	NA	TRBJ1-3	NA	TGTGCCAGCAAAGCAGGAAACACCATATATTTT	CASKAGNTIYF
TRBV7-8	15	NA	TRBJ1-2	NA	TGTGCCAGCAGCCTTACAGGGACTACTAACTATGGCTACACCTTC	CASSLTGTTNYGYTF
TRBV18	16	few	TRBJ1-1	TRBD1	TGTGCCAGCTCACCACCTGTTCAGGGGGGGAACACTGAAGCTTTCTTT	CASSPPVQGGNTEAFF
TRBV9	14	once	TRBJ1-1	NA	TGTGCCAGCAGCGTAGGACAAAGGAACACTGAAGCTTTCTTT	CASSVGQRNTEAFF
TRBV28	13	NA	TRBJ1-2	NA	TGTGCCAGCAGTTTATGGGGGATCGGGGGCTACACCTTC	CASSLWGIGGYTF
TRBV11-3	14	NA	TRBJ2-7	TRBD1	TGTGCCAGCAGCTCCGGGGCAGGGGGCGACGAGCAGTACTTC	CASSSGAGGDEQYF
TRBV10-3	14	NA	TRBJ2-7	TRBD1	TGTGCCATCAGTGAGAAGGGACAGGGCTACGAGCAGTACTTC	CAISEKGQGYEQYF
TRBV5-4	14	NA	TRBJ2-5	NA	TGTGCCAGCAGCTCCCCACTCATCCAAGAGACCCAGTACTTC	CASSSPLIQETQYF
TRBV10-3	12	NA	TRBJ1-5	NA	TGTGCCATCTCTGGGGGCGCGGAGCCCCAGCATTTT	CAISGGAEPQHF
TRBV28	15	few	TRBJ2-3	TRBD1	TGTGCCAGCAGGACAGGGTCGGGTAGGGCAGATACGCAGTATTTT	CASRTGSGRADTQYF
TRBV10-1	14	NA	TRBJ2-3	NA	TGCGCCAGCAGTCGGACGGCCTCGTCAGATACGCAGTATTTT	CASSRTASSDTQYF
TRBV18	13	NA	TRBJ1-2	TRBD1	TGTGCCAGCTCACCGGGACAGCTCTATGGCTACACCTTC	CASSPGQLYGYTF
TRBV4-1	15	many	TRBJ1-2	NA	TGCGCCAGCAGCCAAGATACCCGGGTAGCCTATGGCTACACCTTC	CASSQDTRVAYGYTF
TRBV5-1	13	once	TRBJ2-3	TRBD1	TGCGCCACCCGGACAGGGGACACAGATACGCAGTATTTT	CATRTGDTDTQYF
TRBV5-1	13	NA	TRBJ2-3	NA	TGCGCCAGCGCGATCGGAGACACAGATACGCAGTATTTT	CASAIGDTDTQYF
TRBV19	16	NA	TRBJ2-1	TRBD1	TGTGCCAGTACCAGATTTGGGACAGGGACTTACAATGAGCAGTTCTTC	CASTRFGTGTYNEQFF
TRBV28	13	NA	TRBJ2-7	NA	TGTGCCAGCAGTTCCGGCAGCACCTACGAGCAGTACTTC	CASSSGSTYEQYF
TRBV30	13	NA	TRBJ2-7	TRBD1	TGTGCCTGGGGAGGGGACAGGGGCGACGAGCAGTACTTC	CAWGGDRGDEQYF
TRBV2	15	few	TRBJ2-7	TRBD2	TGTGCCAGCAGTCCCGAGGGACTAGCGGGCCTTAAGCAGTACTTC	CASSPEGLAGLKQYF
TRBV5-1	16	NA	TRBJ2-1	NA	TGCGCCAGCAGCTTGGCCGCCCCTCGGGCTCACAATGAGCAGTTCTTC	CASSLAAPRAHNEQFF
TRBV11-2	15	NA	TRBJ1-2	NA	TGTGCCAGCAGCTTAGATTCGGCAGGGATGGAGGGCTACACCTTC	CASSLDSAGMEGYTF
TRBV19	13	NA	TRBJ2-2	NA	TGTGCCAGTAGTATATTAGGTACCGGGGAGCTGTTTTTT	CASSILGTGELFF
TRBV4-1	12	NA	TRBJ2-3	NA	TGCGCCAGCAGCCAAGACCCTGAGGCGCAGTATTTT	CASSQDPEAQYF
TRBV7-2	14	NA	TRBJ2-7	NA	TGTGCCAGCAGCTTAAACAGTGGGTCCTACGAGCAGTACTTC	CASSLNSGSYEQYF
TRBV9	12	NA	TRBJ2-2	NA	TGTGCCAGCAGCGCAGGAACCGGGGAGCTGTTTTTT	CASSAGTGELFF
TRBV10-2	14	few	TRBJ1-1	NA	TGCGCCAGCAGGGGGTCAGGGTCGAACACTGAAGCTTTCTTT	CASRGSGSNTEAFF
TRBV7-2	14	NA	TRBJ1-2	NA	TGTGCCAGCAGCCCCGGGACGGAATCTCGGGGCTACACCTTC	CASSPGTESRGYTF
TRBV10-1	16	NA	TRBJ2-2	TRBD1	TGCGCCAGCGCTCCGGGGGACAGGGGGTACACCGGGGAGCTGTTTTTT	CASAPGDRGYTGELFF
TRBV6-6	11	few	TRBJ2-7	NA	TGTGCCAGCAGTCATACCTACGAGCAGTACTTC	CASSHTYEQYF
TRBV16	14	NA	TRBJ1-1	NA	TGTGCCAGCAGCCAAACGTTCCGGGACACTGAAGTTTTCTTT	CASSQTFRDTEVFF
TRBV7-2	14	NA	TRBJ2-7	NA	TGTGCCAGCAGCTCCGGGAGCGGTTCCTACGAGCAGTACTTC	CASSSGSGSYEQYF
TRBV6-1	14	once	TRBJ1-5	NA	TGTGCCAGCACCAGGGATGCAGTAGGTCAGCCCCAGCATTTT	CASTRDAVGQPQHF
TRBV9	13	NA	TRBJ2-7	TRBD1	TGTGCCAGCAGCATCCAAACAGGGGGCGAGCAGTACTTC	CASSIQTGGEQYF
TRBV4-1	16	NA	TRBJ1-3	TRBD1	TGCGCCAGCAGCCAGCGGGACAGGGCATCTGGAAACACCATATATTTT	CASSQRDRASGNTIYF
TRBV19	15	NA	TRBJ2-2	NA	TGTGCCAGTAGTAGGCTTCGTGAGAACACCGGGGAGCTGTTTTTT	CASSRLRENTGELFF
TRBV5-6	14	NA	TRBJ1-1	NA	TGTGCCAGCAGCCCTACAGGGCCGAACACTGAAGCTTTCTTT	CASSPTGPNTEAFF
TRBV5-1	14	NA	TRBJ1-4	TRBD1	TGCGCCAGCAGGAGGACAGGAGATAATGAAAAACTGTTTTTT	CASRRTGDNEKLFF
TRBV18	13	NA	TRBJ2-7	NA	TGTGCCAGCTCACATTCGGACAGCCGCGGGCAGTACTTC	CASSHSDSRGQYF
TRBV11-2	15	NA	TRBJ2-7	NA	TGTGCCAGCAGCTTAGCCTCGGGAACCCAATACGAGCAGTACTTC	CASSLASGTQYEQYF
TRBV2	14	NA	TRBJ2-3	NA	TGTGCCAGCAGTGAAACGGGGCTCACAGATACGCAGTATTTT	CASSETGLTDTQYF
TRBV2	15	NA	TRBJ2-7	TRBD2	TGTGCCAGCGATGAACGGGGAGGGCGGGGGTCCGAGCAGTACTTC	CASDERGGRGSEQYF
TRBV5-6	16	NA	TRBJ1-6	TRBD1	TGTGCCAGCAGCCTAACGCGGACAGGCAATAATTCACCCCTCCACTTT	CASSLTRTGNNSPLHF
TRBV2	16	NA	TRBJ1-4	NA	TGTGCCAGCAGTGAGAGGAGGGACGGGACTAATGAAAAACTGTTTTTT	CASSERRDGTNEKLFF
TRBV7-8	18	NA	TRBJ2-2	TRBD2	TGTGCCAGCAGCTCCCGGACTAGCGGAAGAACCCCCACCGGGGAGCTGTTTTTT	CASSSRTSGRTPTGELFF
TRBV6-1	13	few	TRBJ1-1	NA	TGTGCCAGCTTACGAGGGATGAACACTGAAGCTTTCTTT	CASLRGMNTEAFF